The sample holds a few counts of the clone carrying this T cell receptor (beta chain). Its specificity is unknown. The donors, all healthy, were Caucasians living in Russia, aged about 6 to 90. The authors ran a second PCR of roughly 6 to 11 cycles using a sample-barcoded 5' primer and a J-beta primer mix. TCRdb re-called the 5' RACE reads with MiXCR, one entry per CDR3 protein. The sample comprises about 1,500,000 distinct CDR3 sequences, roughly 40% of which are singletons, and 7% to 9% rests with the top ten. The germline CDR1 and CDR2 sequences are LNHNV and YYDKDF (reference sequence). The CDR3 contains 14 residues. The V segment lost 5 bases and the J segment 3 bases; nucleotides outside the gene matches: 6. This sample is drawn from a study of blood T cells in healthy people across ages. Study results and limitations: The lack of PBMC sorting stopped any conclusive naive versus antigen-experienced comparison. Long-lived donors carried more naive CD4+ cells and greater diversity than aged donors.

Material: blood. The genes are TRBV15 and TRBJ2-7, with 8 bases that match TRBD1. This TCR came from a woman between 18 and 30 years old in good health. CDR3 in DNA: TGTGCCACCAGCGTAGACAGGGGAAGCTACGAGCAGTACTTC. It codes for CATSVDRGSYEQYF. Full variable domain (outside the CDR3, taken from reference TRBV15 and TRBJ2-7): DAMVIQNPRYQVTQFGKPVTLSCSQTLNHNVMYWYQQKSSQAPKLLFHYYDKDFNNEADTPDNFQSRRPNTSFCFLDIRSPGLGDTAMYLCATSVDRGSYEQYFGPGTRLTVT.